Listed below are T cell receptor beta chains from one sample, sequenced in a study of blood T cells in healthy people across ages. TCRdb fed the 5' RACE reads into MiXCR, producing one record per CDR3 protein. The data contain approximately 1.5 million distinct CDR3 sequences, about 31% of them singletons. Sequenced input: blood. Receptors originate from a woman in her twenties or thirties in good health. The CDR3 runs from the conserved cysteine through the conserved F or W. A D gene is named only where the DNA matches it firmly. Some rows have no size entry. The others give once, few or many, or a class for an expanded clone.

- TRBJ2-7 TRBV7-3 - TGTACCAGCAGCTCCGACGGGAGCGGCGAGCAGTACTTC CTSSSDGSGEQYF
- TRBJ1-2 TRBV28 - TGTGCCAGCAGCTCCAAGGGGGTAGCGGTCTATGGCTACACCTTC CASSSKGVAVYGYTF
- TRBJ2-6 TRBV27 - TGTGCCAGCAGTTATAAAGGGTTGGGAACTGGGGCCAACGTCCTGACTTTC CASSYKGLGTGANVLTF
- TRBJ2-3 TRBV9 TRBD2 TGTGCCAGCAGCAAAAGCGGGAGTGGCACAGATACGCAGTATTTT CASSKSGSGTDTQYF
few TRBJ2-7 TRBV11-1 - TGTGCCAGCAGCACAGGAATCTCTAGGGAGCAGTACTTC CASSTGISREQYF
- TRBJ2-1 TRBV6-5 TRBD2 TGTGCCAGCAGTTACTCAGGCGGGAGGGAGTTCTTC CASSYSGGREFF
- TRBJ2-5 TRBV29-1 TRBD2 TGCAGCGTTGGGGGTAGCGGGGTGCAAGAGACCCAGTACTTC CSVGGSGVQETQYF
few TRBJ2-6 TRBV27 - TGTGCCAGCAGCTCCACCCCGGGGGCCGGGGCCAACGTCCTGACTTTC CASSSTPGAGANVLTF
- TRBJ2-7 TRBV7-6 TRBD1 TGTGCCAGCAGACCTACAGGGGGGTATTGGTCCTACGAGCAGTACTTC CASRPTGGYWSYEQYF
- TRBJ1-5 TRBV11-3 TRBD1 TGTGCCAGCAGCTTAGAAGGGGGCAGGGGGCACAGATGTAGCAATCAGCCCCAGCATTTT CASSLEGGRGHRCSNQPQHF
- TRBJ1-2 TRBV20-1 - TGCAGTGCTAGAGACCCCGGGGCACAGGTGAACTATGGCTACACCTTC CSARDPGAQVNYGYTF
- TRBJ2-1 TRBV6-6 TRBD2 TGTGCCAGCAGTTACGCGCTAGCGGGGGGGCATTACAATGAGCAGTTCTTC CASSYALAGGHYNEQFF
- TRBJ2-1 TRBV7-8 - TGTGCCAGCAGCGGAAGCGGCATTAACTCCTACAATGAGCAGTTCTTC CASSGSGINSYNEQFF
- TRBJ2-3 TRBV7-2 TRBD2 TGTGCCAGCAGCTTTTCAGCGGGGGGTAGCGCGAATACGCAGTATTTT CASSFSAGGSANTQYF
few TRBJ2-5 TRBV7-9 - TGTGCCAGCAGCTTAAGTAGTAGCCAAGAGACCCAGTACTTC CASSLSSSQETQYF
- TRBJ1-2 TRBV7-8 TRBD1 TGTGCCAGCAGCTTTGGGACAGGACTTAACTATGGCTACACCTTC CASSFGTGLNYGYTF
- TRBJ2-1 TRBV4-1 - TGCGCCAGCAGCCAAGAATGGGGGGGCCGCGACAATGAGCAGTTCTTC CASSQEWGGRDNEQFF
- TRBJ2-3 TRBV11-2 TRBD2 TGTGCCAGCGCCTTTACGCGGGGGGACCCAGATACGCAGTATTTT CASAFTRGDPDTQYF
few TRBJ2-1 TRBV7-2 TRBD2 TGTGCCAGCAGCCCCGAAAGCGGGGGGGCCTACAATGAGCAGTTCTTC CASSPESGGAYNEQFF
- TRBJ2-1 TRBV10-3 - TGTGCCATCAGTGAGGAGGACAATGAGCAGTTCTTC CAISEEDNEQFF
few TRBJ2-5 TRBV5-5 TRBD2 TGTGCCAGCAGCTTTTCTAGCGGGGAAGAGACCCAGTACTTC CASSFSSGEETQYF
- TRBJ2-1 TRBV5-1 TRBD2 TGCGCCAGCAGCGAGGGACTAGCGGGTAGGAATGAGCAGTTCTTC CASSEGLAGRNEQFF
- TRBJ2-1 TRBV24-1 - TGTGCCACCAGTGCTTCCGAGCACGAGGTGGAGATCAATGAGCAGTTCTTC CATSASEHEVEINEQFF
few TRBJ1-2 TRBV6-6 - TGTGCCAGCAGTTACTCCGAAGGGTCTGATGGCTACACCTTC CASSYSEGSDGYTF
few TRBJ2-7 TRBV7-8 TRBD1 TGTGCCTCACAGGGGGCGCCGGGTGAGCAGTACTTC CASQGAPGEQYF
few TRBJ1-2 TRBV7-9 TRBD1 TGTGCCAGCAGCTCGACCCGGACAGGGACTAACTATGGCTACACCTTC CASSSTRTGTNYGYTF
few TRBJ2-1 TRBV7-9 TRBD2 TGTGCCAGCAGCCCATTAGCGGGGGCCAAATACAATGAGCAGTTCTTC CASSPLAGAKYNEQFF
few TRBJ2-3 TRBV13 - TGTGCCAGCAGCGCTAGACAGATCCGCACAGATACGCAGTATTTT CASSARQIRTDTQYF
- TRBJ2-1 TRBV4-2 TRBD2 TGTGCCAGCAGCCCGAGCGGGGTAGTCTACAATGAGCAGTTCTTC CASSPSGVVYNEQFF
few TRBJ2-5 TRBV20-1 - TGCAGTGCTCCACGAAAGACTGGTCCCGGAGAGACCCAGTACTTC CSAPRKTGPGETQYF
few TRBJ2-7 TRBV27 TRBD2 TGTGCCAGCAGTTTCAAGCGGGAGGGATTCTCCTACGAGCAGTACTTC CASSFKREGFSYEQYF
few TRBJ2-5 TRBV3-1 - TGTGCCAGCAGTCCGAGGAGGACTCTTTGGGAGACCCAGTACTTC CASSPRRTLWETQYF
few TRBJ1-2 TRBV6-2/TRBV6-3 TRBD1 TGTGCCGGAGGACAGGCCGGAATTTTGGGGGGCTACACCTTC CAGGQAGILGGYTF
- TRBJ2-3 TRBV7-9 TRBD2 TGTGCCAGCAGCTCCTTGAGCGGGAGGTTCACAGATACGCAGTATTTT CASSSLSGRFTDTQYF
- TRBJ1-5 TRBV2 - TGTGCCAGCAGTCCGGTTGATAGCAATCAGCCCCAGCATTTT CASSPVDSNQPQHF
- TRBJ2-1 TRBV12-3/TRBV12-4 - TGTGCCAGCAATACGCTCCAGGGAAGTGAGCAGTTCTTC CASNTLQGSEQFF
- TRBJ2-5 TRBV9 - TGTGCCAGCAGCGTAGAAGGCCTGATGGAGACCCAGTACTTC CASSVEGLMETQYF
many TRBJ2-1 TRBV7-2 TRBD1 TGTGCCAGCAGCTTAGCGGGACAGCCCTACAATGAGCAGTTCTTC CASSLAGQPYNEQFF
few TRBJ2-3 TRBV20-1 - TGCAGTGCTGGGTGGGGGGGGGCTCACACAGATACGCAGTATTTT CSAGWGGAHTDTQYF
few TRBJ2-5 TRBV7-8 TRBD2 TGTGCCAGCAGCTTGGTCGGGGGGGTCCCAGAGACCCAGTACTTC CASSLVGGVPETQYF
few TRBJ2-7 TRBV7-9 TRBD1 TGTGCCAGCAGCCACCAGGGGGTGGTCTACGAGCAGTACTTC CASSHQGVVYEQYF
few TRBJ1-4 TRBV27 - TGTGCCAGCAGTGGGGCATATGCAACTAATGAAAAACTGTTTTTT CASSGAYATNEKLFF
once TRBJ2-3 TRBV20-1 TRBD2 TGCAGTGCTCCCTCAGCGGGAGGGGCAGATACGCAGTATTTT CSAPSAGGADTQYF
few TRBJ2-1 TRBV7-8 TRBD2 TGTGCCAGCAGAGCCGGCGCGGGGGACTCCTACAATGAGCAGTTCTTC CASRAGAGDSYNEQFF
few TRBJ2-7 TRBV15 - TGTGCCACCAGCAGAGACATTCCCTACGAGCAGTACTTC CATSRDIPYEQYF
few TRBJ2-3 TRBV9 TRBD2 TGTGCCAGCAGCGTATCGGGGGGTAGCGCAGATACGCAGTATTTT CASSVSGGSADTQYF
- TRBJ2-7 TRBV27 - TGTGCCAGCAGTTTTAGACTAGGGTTAGGCTACGAGCAGTACTTC CASSFRLGLGYEQYF
- TRBJ2-7 TRBV15 - TGTGCCACCAGCAGAGGAGAGAACTACGAGCAGTACTTC CATSRGENYEQYF
- TRBJ2-7 TRBV29-1 TRBD2 TGCAGCGCCCAGGGACTAGCGGGATACGAGGAGGCTTACGAGCAGTACTTC CSAQGLAGYEEAYEQYF
- TRBJ2-6 TRBV29-1 - TGCAGCGTTGAGTTGAGGGACCGCAGAAAGGGGACCAACGTCCTGACTTTC CSVELRDRRKGTNVLTF
- TRBJ2-3 TRBV29-1 TRBD2 TGCAGCGCCCACCGGGGAGGGCCAAGCACAGATACGCAGTATTTT CSAHRGGPSTDTQYF
few TRBJ2-7 TRBV12-5 TRBD1 TGTGCTAGTGGTTTGGCACGGGACAGGGAGGACGAGCAGTACTTC CASGLARDREDEQYF
few TRBJ2-1 TRBV12-3/TRBV12-4 TRBD2 TGTGCCAGCAGTTTGACTAGCGGGGGGGAAAGCGATGAGCAGTTCTTC CASSLTSGGESDEQFF
many TRBJ2-1 TRBV3-1 - TGTGCCACCAATTGGGGGCGGGAGCAGTTCTTC CATNWGREQFF